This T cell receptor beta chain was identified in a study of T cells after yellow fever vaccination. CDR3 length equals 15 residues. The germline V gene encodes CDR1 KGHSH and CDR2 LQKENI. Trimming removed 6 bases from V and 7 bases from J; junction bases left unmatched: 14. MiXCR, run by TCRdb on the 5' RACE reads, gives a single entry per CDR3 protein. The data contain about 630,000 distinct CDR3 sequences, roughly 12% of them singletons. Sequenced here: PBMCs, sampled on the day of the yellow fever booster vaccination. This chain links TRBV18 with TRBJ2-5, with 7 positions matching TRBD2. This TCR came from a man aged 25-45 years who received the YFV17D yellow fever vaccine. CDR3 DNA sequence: TGTGCCAGCTCCCCGGGAACTAGCGACCAATCGACCCAGTACTTC. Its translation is CASSPGTSDQSTQYF.